This note documents a single T cell receptor beta chain sequence. Its antigen is unidentified. CDR3 length equals 13 residues. With 4 bases clipped from V and 5 bases from J, the junction kept 4 bases outside the gene matches. CDR1 is MNHEY, CDR2 SMNVEV, per germline (reference sequence). Sequencing relied on a cDNA template that was reverse transcribed from extracted RNA. The repertoire was sequenced with immunoSEQ multiplex PCR; TCRdb's copy has only in-frame clones and lacks some. The sample consists of about 150,000 clones, about 89% of them appearing once. This entry is derived from a study of CD8+ T cells in alopecia areata. Looking at the study overall: Those treated were given oral tofacitinib at 5 to 10 mg twice daily. Points from the study as a whole: It was lesional scalp, especially alopecia totalis/universalis, that showed higher clonality than normal scalp. Normal skin contains resident alphabeta T cells, and these are also sequenced in scalp samples.

As part of sample collection, lesional scalp punch biopsies and peripheral blood were taken from alopecia areata patients. The source material was CD8+ T cells sorted from blood, sampled at week 0. The chain uses TRBV27 and TRBJ1-1; 7 positions agree with TRBD1. This TCR was sampled from a human donor with alopecia areata. In nucleotides, the CDR3 is TGTGCCAGCAGTTGGGACAGTGGGACTGAAGCTTTCTTT. It specifies CASSWDSGTEAFF.